A single sample gave rise to the 22 T cell receptor beta chains below, sequenced in a study of patients and donors after allogeneic stem cell transplantation. TCRdb analysed the RT-PCR reads with MiXCR anew, one entry per CDR3 protein. Of some 230,000 distinct CDR3 sequences listed, roughly 13% are singletons. The specimen was blood, either unsorted or a sorted T cell fraction (not recorded which). These TCRs come from a human donor who was either an allogeneic HSCT recipient or a stem cell or donor lymphocyte infusion donor (not recorded which). It is not recorded whose cells these are; they may come from a transplant donor.

This clonotype turned up a few times. J is TRBJ1-2 and V is TRBV6-1; D unclear. This CDR3 contains 13 residues. Germline values: CDR1 MNHNS, CDR2 SASEGT. Trimming shortened V by 8 bases and J by 4 bases, and 14 bases separated the two germline ends. The CDR3 protein is CASPSGRSYGYTF. In nucleotides, the CDR3 is TGTGCCAGCCCGTCGGGCAGGAGCTATGGCTACACCTTC.

The chain combines TRBV10-3 with TRBJ2-5, with 8 bases matching TRBD2. CDR1 and CDR2 from the germline V gene are ENHRY and SYGVKD. CDR3 length: 14 residues. With V trimmed by 5 bases and J by 4 bases, 6 bases remained unmatched. The CDR3 region is CAISYSGMGETQYF. As DNA, the CDR3 is TGTGCCATCAGTTATAGCGGGATGGGAGAGACCCAGTACTTC.

This clonotype was seen at least ten times. The chain recombines TRBV6-2 or TRBV6-3 with TRBJ2-2; 8 bases agree with TRBD2. CDR3 size: 17 residues. From germline, CDR1 is MNHEY and CDR2 SVGEGT. V trimming: 6 bases; J trimming: 0 bases; junction bases outside the gene matches: 9. The CDR3 spells CASRLSGDSANTGELFF. CDR3 nucleotides: TGTGCCAGCAGGCTTAGCGGGGATAGCGCGAACACCGGGGAGCTGTTTTTT.

CDR3 amino acids: CAIRDIVGDASINTGELFF. CDR3 nucleotides: TGTGCCATCAGGGACATCGTTGGGGACGCCTCTATAAACACCGGGGAGCTGTTTTTT. V usage is TRBV10-3 and J usage is TRBJ2-2; D may correspond to TRBD1 or TRBD2 (5 bases each). Trimming took 6 bases from V and 2 from J, leaving 25 bases between them. This CDR3 is 19 amino acids long. CDR1 is ENHRY and CDR2 is SYGVKD in the germline V gene.

The chain carries TRBV29-1 and TRBJ2-3; D is uncertain. The V end lost 4 bases, the J end lost 0 bases, and 17 bases lay between the germline ends. Per the germline V gene, CDR1 is SQVTM and CDR2 is ANQGSEA. The CDR3 spans 16 residues. Here the CDR3 DNA reads TGCAGCGTTGGGGGTCTCGACGGAGCTAGCACAGATACGCAGTATTTT. Translated: CSVGGLDGASTDTQYF.

This clonotype was counted between two and nine times. The V and J genes are TRBV6-1 and TRBJ1-1, with a possible D match to TRBD1 (5 bases). The V and J ends lost 7 bases and 5 bases respectively, with 17 bases between them. This CDR3 has 14 amino acids. Germline values: CDR1 MNHNS, CDR2 SASEGT. The CDR3 DNA reads as TGTGCCAGCAACCAGGGACGGATTGGAACTGAAGCTTTCTTT. Its translation: CASNQGRIGTEAFF.

This clonotype has more than one count but fewer than ten. CDR3 residues: CASSQEVGHSEKLFF. The CDR3 DNA is TGCGCCAGCAGCCAAGAGGTGGGCCATAGTGAAAAACTGTTTTTT. The V gene is TRBV4-3, the J gene TRBJ1-4; D gene ambiguous. Germline CDR1 reads LGHNA; CDR2 reads YSLEER. V lost 0 bases, J lost 7 bases, and 12 bases lay in between. CDR3 length equals 15 residues.

The rearrangement links TRBV5-5 to TRBJ2-1; 8 bases are shared with TRBD2. V shed 4 bases, J shed 7 bases, and the junction held 7 bases outside the gene matches. The CDR3 length is 14 residues. The germline gives CDR1 SGHKS, CDR2 YYEKEE (reference sequence). The CDR3 nucleotides are TGTGCCAGCAGCCCTCGGGGGGGGAGGAATGAGCAGTTCTTC. It specifies CASSPRGGRNEQFF.

This clonotype showed up just a few times. This rearrangement joins TRBV18 to TRBJ2-1, with TRBD1 as a possible D gene (6 bases). Between the trimmed V and J ends, which lost 0 bases and 9 bases, there was a span of 18 bases. CDR3 size: 16 residues. CDR1 KGHSH and CDR2 LQKENI come from the germline V gene. CDR3 DNA sequence: TGTGCCAGCTCACCACCGGGGACACCCAGGGGATCTGAGCAGTTCTTC. Translation gives CASSPPGTPRGSEQFF.

This clonotype was detected only a few times. V usage is TRBV7-2 and J usage is TRBJ2-7; tentative D call: TRBD1 (5 bases). The CDR3 runs to 15 residues. Germline loops: CDR1 SGHTA, CDR2 FQGNSA. V shed 2 bases and J shed 3 bases, with 14 bases lying between them. CDR3 sequence (DNA): TGTGCCAGCAGCTTAACCCAGGGTACTCTCTACGAGCAGTACTTC. Its protein product is CASSLTQGTLYEQYF. The full variable domain, completed using reference TRBV7-2 and TRBJ2-7, is GAGVSQSPSNKVTEKGKDVELRCDPISGHTALYWYRQSLGQGLEFLIYFQGNSAPDKSGLPSDRFSAERTGGSVSTLTIQRTQQEDSAVYLCASSLTQGTLYEQYFGPGTRLTVT.

This CDR3 reads CASSFTPAWEQFF. The CDR3 DNA reads TGCGCCAGCAGCTTTACCCCCGCGTGGGAGCAGTTCTTC. The genes are TRBV5-1 and TRBJ2-1, with D unclear. The CDR3 covers 13 residues. Germline V gives CDR1 SGHRS, CDR2 YFSETQ. Trimming cost V 2 bases and J 10 bases, with 13 bases left between them. The full variable domain, in which reference TRBV5-1 and TRBJ2-1 provide the parts outside the CDR3, is KAGVTQTPRYLIKTRGQQVTLSCSPISGHRSVSWYQQTPGQGLQFLFEYFSETQRNKGNFPGRFSGRQFSNSRSEMNVSTLELGDSALYLCASSFTPAWEQFFGPGTRLTVL.

The chain recombines TRBV11-2 with TRBJ2-2, with D perhaps being TRBD1 or TRBD2 (6 bases each). The CDR3 covers 15 residues. CDR1 is SGHAT and CDR2 is FQNNGV in the germline V gene. V lost 1 base and J 6 bases, leaving 12 bases between the germline ends. The CDR3 nucleotides are TGTGCCAGCAGCTTAGGTCCCGGGGGCGCCGGGGAGCTGTTTTTT. Its protein is CASSLGPGGAGELFF.

The chain recombines TRBV24-1 with TRBJ1-4, with D perhaps matching TRBD1 (6 bases). Germline-derived CDR1 and CDR2 are KGHDR and SFDVKD. CDR3 length: 16 amino acids. Trimming left V 4 bases short and J 7 bases short, with 18 bases between. For the CDR3, the DNA is TGTGCCACCAGTGACGGCGCCAGGGGTAATAGTGAAAAACTGTTTTTT. As protein: CATSDGARGNSEKLFF.

The genes are TRBV28 and TRBJ2-1; D is possibly TRBD2 (6 bases). The germline CDR1 and CDR2 sequences are MDHEN and SYDVKM. Trimming took off 3 bases at V and 4 bases at J, with 31 bases between the two ends. The CDR3 consists of 21 residues. The CDR3 loop is CASSFFYTNAGPGPAYNEQFF. CDR3 nucleotides: TGTGCCAGCAGTTTTTTCTACACTAATGCGGGGCCGGGACCAGCATACAATGAGCAGTTCTTC.

This clonotype was observed a handful of times. The CDR3 is CASSLSLRDTQYF. The CDR3, as DNA: TGTGCCAGCAGTTTATCGTTGAGAGATACGCAGTATTTT. The rearrangement joins TRBV27 to TRBJ2-3; D gene unclear. The CDR3 consists of 13 residues. CDR1 MNHEY and CDR2 SMNVEV come from the germline V gene (reference sequence). The V end was cut by 0 bases, the J end by 5 bases, with 6 bases between.

The gene calls are TRBV3-1 and TRBJ2-1; 12 bases map to TRBD2. The germline V gene encodes CDR1 LGHDT and CDR2 YNNKEL (reference sequence). V dropped 7 bases and J dropped 5; count of bases not matched to a gene: 15. CDR3 length equals 18 residues. The CDR3 region has the DNA TGTGCCAGCAACGCCGGGCTAGCGGGGGGGCGTTCAAACAATGAGCAGTTCTTC. This translates into CASNAGLAGGRSNNEQFF.

The chain joins TRBV20-1 to TRBJ2-1; 13 bases fit TRBD2. The V and J ends lost 3 bases and 8 bases, in that order; junction bases with no gene match: 4. CDR1 and CDR2 (germline): DFQATT, SNEGSKA (reference sequence). This CDR3 has 14 amino acids. The CDR3 protein is CSASGGLAGYEQFF. CDR3 nucleotide sequence: TGCAGTGCTAGTGGGGGACTAGCGGGATATGAGCAGTTCTTC.

This clonotype was seen many times. J is TRBJ1-2 and V is TRBV20-1; D is undetermined. From germline, CDR1 is DFQATT and CDR2 SNEGSKA (reference sequence). This CDR3 has 12 amino acids. The V end was cut by 6 bases, the J end by 0 bases, with 8 bases between. CDR3 amino acids: CSATGANYGYTF. The CDR3 DNA sequence: TGCAGTGCGACCGGAGCTAACTATGGCTACACCTTC.

This clonotype was detected ten times or more. The chain carries TRBV7-9 and TRBJ1-5, with D unresolved. The V and J ends lost 1 base and 2 bases respectively, with 12 bases between them. The CDR3 is 16 residues long. Germline lookup yields CDR1 SEHNR and CDR2 FQNEAQ (reference sequence). This CDR3 reads CASSLGVNTGNQPQHF. Written as DNA, the CDR3 is TGTGCCAGCAGCTTAGGGGTAAACACAGGCAATCAGCCCCAGCATTTT.

The chain is built from TRBV30 and TRBJ1-5, with TRBD1 identical over 7 bases. This CDR3 contains 14 residues. Germline V lookup: CDR1 GTSNPN, CDR2 SVGIG (reference sequence). V lost 4 bases and J lost 5; bases outside the gene matches: 8. The CDR3 sequence is CAWTRTGLDQPQHF. The DNA of the CDR3 is TGTGCCTGGACCCGGACAGGCCTCGATCAGCCCCAGCATTTT.

There are a few counts of this clonotype. In DNA, the CDR3 is TGTGCCACCAGTGATCCAGGGAAGGGTCCCTACAATGAGCAGTTCTTC. It encodes CATSDPGKGPYNEQFF. The V gene is TRBV24-1, the J gene TRBJ2-1; possibly TRBD1 for D (5 bases). CDR3 size: 16 residues. V lost 3 bases, J lost 2 bases, and 13 bases lay in between. The V gene's germline CDR1 is KGHDR and CDR2 SFDVKD.

This clonotype has a count of ten or more. The chain recombines TRBV19 with TRBJ2-1, with 8 bases that match TRBD2. The CDR3 is 15 residues long. V lost 3 bases and J lost 7; bases outside the gene matches: 8. Germline CDR1 is LNHDA and CDR2 is SQIVND (reference sequence). This chain's CDR3 is CASSITSGRQNEQFF. CDR3 DNA sequence: TGTGCCAGTAGTATTACTAGCGGAAGGCAAAATGAGCAGTTCTTC.